The rows below give T cell receptor beta chains drawn from one sample of a study of Graves' ophthalmopathy and Graves' hyperthyroidism. TCRdb itself ran the multiplex PCR reads through MiXCR, one entry per CDR3 protein. Among 30,000 to 50,000 distinct CDR3 sequences listed, approximately 55% were seen once. Sequenced input: peripheral blood. The receptors here all came from an adult woman with stable Graves' hyperthyroidism. The CDR3 runs from the conserved cysteine through the conserved F or W. A D gene is named only where the DNA matches it firmly. Rows give clone size only sometimes, using once, few, many, or a class for an expanded clone.

TRBV12-3/TRBV12-4	NA	TRBJ2-2	many	TGTGCCAGCAGTTCCGGGACGGACTATGGGGAGCTGTTTTTT	CASSSGTDYGELFF
TRBV20-1	NA	TRBJ2-5	few	TGCAGTGCGGTGGGGGGTTGGGAGACCCAGTACTTC	CSAVGGWETQYF
TRBV2	NA	TRBJ2-2	NA	TGTGCCAGCAGCTTCACCCGGGGCGGGGAGCTGTTTTTT	CASSFTRGGELFF
TRBV25-1	NA	TRBJ1-2	NA	NA	CASSSGLAGGPVTGELFFGEGYTF
TRBV29-1	NA	TRBJ1-1	few	TGCAGCTTGGTAGGACAGAACACTGAAGCTTTCTTT	CSLVGQNTEAFF
TRBV2	NA	TRBJ2-7	many	TGTGCCAGCAGTGTGGTAAGGAACCACGAGCAGTACTTC	CASSVVRNHEQYF
TRBV5-1	TRBD2	TRBJ2-1	few	TGCGCCAGCAGCTCGGGAGGACACAATGAGCAGTTCTTC	CASSSGGHNEQFF
TRBV2	TRBD1	TRBJ2-7	NA	TGTGCCAGCAGCGGACAGGGCGACTACTACGAGCAGTACTTC	CASSGQGDYYEQYF
TRBV5-1	TRBD1	TRBJ2-7	NA	TGTGCCAGCAGCTTAGGGACAGGGGGGGGATACGAGCAGTACTTC	CASSLGTGGGYEQYF
TRBV2	TRBD1	TRBJ2-7	many	TGTGCCAGCAGTGGTCTTGGACAGGGTCGAATCTACGAGCAGTACTTC	CASSGLGQGRIYEQYF
TRBV20-1	NA	TRBJ2-2	NA	NA	CSATSARESEQYFGPGTGELFF
TRBV10-3	TRBD1	TRBJ2-6	NA	TGTGCCAGCAGTACGGACAGGGGAAGCGGGGCCAACGTCCTGACTTTC	CASSTDRGSGANVLTF
TRBV7-8	TRBD2	TRBJ2-7	few	TGTGCCAGCAGCTTAGCGCCGGCTAGCGGGAGTGCACGATTCTACGAGCAGTACTTC	CASSLAPASGSARFYEQYF
TRBV24-1	TRBD2	TRBJ2-2	NA	TGTGCCACCAGTGAAGCGGGAGACACCGGGGAGCTGTTTTTT	CATSEAGDTGELFF
TRBV11-2	TRBD1	TRBJ2-7	many	TGTGCCAGCAGCTTAACAGGGGGCTACGAGCAGTACTTC	CASSLTGGYEQYF
TRBV7-3	NA	TRBJ1-6	NA	TGTGCCAGCAGCTTAACGGACGGGCAGGGGTCTAATTCACCCCTCCACTTT	CASSLTDGQGSNSPLHF
TRBV5-1	TRBD1	TRBJ2-7	NA	TGCGCCAGCAGCTTGGCCACAGGGGCCATCCACGAGCAGTACTTC	CASSLATGAIHEQYF
TRBV29-1	TRBD2	TRBJ2-7	NA	TGCAGCGTCTTAGCGGGAGGGGCCTACGAGCAGTACTTC	CSVLAGGAYEQYF
TRBV20-1	TRBD1	TRBJ2-6	NA	TGCAGTGCCATGACAGGGGACAACGTCCTGACTTTC	CSAMTGDNVLTF
TRBV11-2	TRBD2	TRBJ2-2	NA	TGTGCCAGCAGCCAAGTGGCTAGCGGAATGAACACCGGGGAGCTGTTTTTT	CASSQVASGMNTGELFF
TRBV29-1	TRBD2	TRBJ2-5	once	TGCAGCGTTATCGCCCCGGGACTAGCGGCAGCGGGAGAGACCCAGTACTTC	CSVIAPGLAAAGETQYF
TRBV15	NA	TRBJ1-2	many	TGTGCCACCAGCAGAGATAGGGCAGGTGGCTACACCTTC	CATSRDRAGGYTF
TRBV2	TRBD2	TRBJ2-5	NA	TGTGCCAGCAGTATTGGGACTAGCGGGTACCAAGAGACCCAGTACTTC	CASSIGTSGYQETQYF
TRBV10-3	TRBD1	TRBJ2-5	NA	TGTGCCATCAGTGAACGAACAGGGGGGACCCAGTACTTC	CAISERTGGTQYF
TRBV9	NA	TRBJ2-7	many	TGTGCCAGCAGCCCGACGGTCGGTCTCTACGAGCAGTACTTC	CASSPTVGLYEQYF
TRBV27	TRBD1	TRBJ1-2	many	TGTGCCAGCAGTCCGGGGACAGGGGGGGGTACGGCTGGCTACACCTTC	CASSPGTGGGTAGYTF
TRBV9	TRBD1	TRBJ2-7	NA	TGTGCCAGCAGCGTAGGGACAGGGAACTACGAGCAGTACTTC	CASSVGTGNYEQYF
TRBV6-6	NA	TRBJ1-5	many	TGTGCCAGCAGTTACTCGACGGGGGGTCAGCCCCAGCATTTT	CASSYSTGGQPQHF
TRBV27	TRBD1	TRBJ1-1	many	TGTGCCAGCAGTTCTTACAGGGGGGAAGAAACTGAAGCTTTCTTT	CASSSYRGEETEAFF
TRBV7-3	NA	TRBJ2-2	NA	TGTGCCAGCAGCTTAAGCAGGGTCGGGGAGCTGTTTTTT	CASSLSRVGELFF
TRBV15	TRBD1	TRBJ2-7	NA	TGTGCCACCAGCAGAGGGACAGGGGACTACGAGCAGTACTTC	CATSRGTGDYEQYF
TRBV20-1	TRBD1	TRBJ2-5	once	TGCAGTGCTAGCTTTGGGACAGGGGGCGGAGAGACCCAGTACTTC	CSASFGTGGGETQYF
TRBV2	TRBD1	TRBJ1-1	NA	TGTGCCAGCAGTGGGACAGGGGGTTACGTGAACACTGAAGCTTTCTTT	CASSGTGGYVNTEAFF
TRBV30	NA	TRBJ1-3	many	TGTGCCTGGAGTGTACAGGGATCTGGAAACACCATATATTTT	CAWSVQGSGNTIYF
TRBV28	NA	TRBJ1-2	many	TGTGCCAGCAGGGGGGCCGGGGGGAGAACCTTC	CASRGAGGRTF